This note documents a single TCR beta chain sequence. What it recognizes is unknown. This sample is drawn from a study of Ad26.COV2.S vaccination and SARS-CoV-2 variants. Study-level points and caveats: The TCR-based breadth and depth measures might underestimate overall T cell responses.

Assay: immunoSEQ multiplex PCR; the TCRdb copy retains only in-frame clones and omits some. The data hold 300,000 to 400,000 clones, with around 90% observed a single time. Treatment denoted: about 20 received Ad26.COV2.S at low or high dose, single or two shots; about 5 received placebo; per-sample allocation not given. The samples date from day 63 after the first vaccine or placebo injection. V trimming: 4 bases; J trimming: 7 bases; junction bases outside the gene matches: 11. Germline loops: CDR1 SGHDN, CDR2 FVKESK. The CDR3 spans 15 residues. The sequencing used peripheral blood, collected in a trial of Ad26.COV2.S vaccine versus placebo. This sequence originates from a person between 18 and 59 years old who received the Ad26.COV2.S COVID-19 vaccine or a placebo. This chain joins TRBV14 and TRBJ2-7; 9 bases line up with TRBD2. The CDR3 DNA follows: TGTGCCAGCAGCCCCATAGCGGGGGCCATCTTGGAGCAGTACTTC. This encodes CASSPIAGAILEQYF.